The 4 T cell receptor beta chains given below trace back to one sample, sequenced in a study of shared clonotypes between healthy human individuals. CD45RO negativity and positive selection for CCR7 defined naive CD8 cells, a population that excluded terminally differentiated effector memory CD45RA+ cells. Here immunoSEQ multiplex PCR was the method, and the copy in TCRdb shows in-frame clones only, minus some. The sample consists of around 1.9 million clones, just over 90% of them appearing once. Sequenced input: naive CD8+ T cells from PBMCs. The receptors here all came from a young man in good health. Some clones in this sample may be carry-over from other donors' samples.

The rearrangement joins TRBV7-8 to TRBJ2-7; TRBD1 is a possible D gene (6 bases). Per the germline V gene, CDR1 is SGHVS and CDR2 is FQNEAQ. The germline V and J ends were trimmed by 2 bases and 5 bases, with 16 bases remaining between them. The CDR3 is 15 amino acids. Written as DNA, the CDR3 is TGTGCCAGCAGCTTACGTGTCAGGGGTAACCACGAGCAGTACTTC. Protein: CASSLRVRGNHEQYF.

The table lists this clone with a count of one. The chain couples TRBV25-1 to TRBJ2-1; 9 bases are shared with TRBD2. J was trimmed by 3 bases and V by 2 bases; bases with no gene match: 2. The length of the CDR3 is 15 residues. Germline loops: CDR1 MGHDK, CDR2 SYGVNS. The CDR3 protein is CASSELAGYYNEQFF. CDR3 nucleotides: TGTGCCAGCAGTGAACTAGCGGGGTACTACAATGAGCAGTTCTTC.

V usage is TRBV28 and J usage is TRBJ2-2, with unresolved D. Trimming cost V 4 bases and J 2 bases, with 11 bases left between them. CDR3 length: 15 residues. Germline assignment: CDR1 MDHEN and CDR2 SYDVKM. CDR3: CASSYGDTNTGELFF. The CDR3 DNA reads as TGTGCCAGCAGTTATGGCGACACCAACACCGGGGAGCTGTTTTTT. Based on the CDR3 plus reference TRBV28 and TRBJ2-2, the full variable domain is DVKVTQSSRYLVKRTGEKVFLECVQDMDHENMFWYRQDPGLGLRLIYFSYDVKMKEKGDIPEGYSVSREKKERFSLILESASTNQTSMYLCASSYGDTNTGELFFGEGSRLTVL.

This chain joins TRBV10-1 and TRBJ1-1; D is undetermined. Trimming took 3 bases from V and 0 from J, leaving 8 bases between them. Germline V gives CDR1 WNHNN, CDR2 SYGVQD (reference sequence). This CDR3 comprises 14 residues. CDR3 sequence (DNA): TGCGCCAGCAGTGATAGCCGTATGAACACTGAAGCTTTCTTT. This encodes CASSDSRMNTEAFF.